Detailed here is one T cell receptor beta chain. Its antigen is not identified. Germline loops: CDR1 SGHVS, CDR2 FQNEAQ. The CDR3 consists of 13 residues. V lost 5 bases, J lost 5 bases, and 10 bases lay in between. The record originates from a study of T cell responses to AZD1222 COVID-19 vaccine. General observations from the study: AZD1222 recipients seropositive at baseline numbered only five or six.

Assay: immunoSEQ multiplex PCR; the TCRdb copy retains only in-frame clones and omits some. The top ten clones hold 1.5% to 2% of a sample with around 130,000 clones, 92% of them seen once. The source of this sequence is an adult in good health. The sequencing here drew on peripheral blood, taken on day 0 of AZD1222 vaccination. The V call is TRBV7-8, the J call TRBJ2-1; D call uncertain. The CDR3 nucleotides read TGTGCCAGCAGCCCCGGACGGAACAATGAGCAGTTCTTC. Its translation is CASSPGRNNEQFF.